These 27 T cell receptor beta chains came from one sample sequenced in a study of T cells in women clearing cervical HPV infection. TCRdb's copy holds only in-frame clones and misses some; the assay was immunoSEQ multiplex PCR. In total, the table holds roughly 37,000 clones. The sequencing input was blood buffy coat. These receptors came from a woman aged 18 to 75 with a cervical HPV16 infection that either progressed to CIN3+ or cleared (not recorded which).

As concerns this clone: The read ends 3 residues early relative to the CDR3; the germline J gene fills the gap. The chain uses TRBV18 and TRBJ2-1; TRBD2 matches at 13 bases. V trimming: 3 bases; J trimming: 9 bases; junction bases outside the gene matches: 2. The CDR3 runs 14 residues. CDR1 and CDR2 (germline): KGHSH, LQKENI. The covered CDR3 bases are TGTGCCAGCTCACCGGGGACTAGCGGGACTGAG. This encodes CASSPGTSGTE. In full, the CDR3 is CASSPGTSGTEQFF.

A word on this clone: Sequencing ends 3 residues short of the CDR3 end; the germline J gene provides the rest. The rearrangement joins TRBV2 to TRBJ2-1; 10 positions match TRBD1. The CDR3 sequence is 16 residues long. After removal of 6 bases from V and 3 bases from J, the junction contained 8 bases not matched to a gene. CDR1 SNHLY and CDR2 FYNNEI come from the germline V gene. CDR3 DNA (partial): TGTGCCAGCAGAAGAATGGGGACAGGGGTCTACAATGAG. It translates to CASRRMGTGVYNE. The entire CDR3 protein is CASRRMGTGVYNEQFF.

A remark on this clone: The CDR3 goes on 3 residues after the read ends, and that part is filled in from the germline J gene. The gene calls are TRBV5-1 and TRBJ1-1; perhaps TRBD1 as D (6 bases). The CDR3 sequence is 15 residues long. From germline, CDR1 is SGHRS and CDR2 YFSETQ. The CDR3 bases that were read are TGCGCCAGCAGCTTTTCCCCCGGGACAATCAGTGTG. Translation: CASSFSPGTISV. The complete CDR3 reads CASSFSPGTISVAFF.

As concerns this clone: The missing CDR3 end, 3 residues past where the read stops, is filled in from the germline J gene. The chain combines TRBV18 with TRBJ1-4, with D unresolved. The CDR3 runs to 13 residues. Germline V gene data show CDR1 as KGHSH and CDR2 as LQKENI. The V end lost 6 bases, the J end lost 2 bases, and 7 bases lay between the germline ends. The CDR3 reads CASSRSTNEKLFF. CDR3 DNA (partial): TGTGCCAGCTCCCGGTCGACTAATGAAAAA.

On this clone itself: The read ends 3 residues shy of where the CDR3 ends; the end is completed using the germline J gene. V and J are TRBV19 and TRBJ2-1, with 9 bases lining up with TRBD1. V gave up 6 bases and J gave up 8 bases; unmatched junction bases: 8. The CDR3 spans 14 residues. Germline loops: CDR1 LNHDA, CDR2 SQIVND (reference sequence). CDR3 protein: CASSTGTGNHEQFF. The covered CDR3 bases are TGTGCCAGTAGCACCGGGACAGGGAACCATGAG.

For this clone: The CDR3 goes on 3 residues after the read ends, and that part is filled in from the germline J gene. The chain recombines TRBV30 with TRBJ2-3; TRBD1 aligns across 8 bases. The germline CDR1 and CDR2 sequences are GTSNPN and SVGIG (reference sequence). CDR3 length equals 14 residues. CDR3 bases read: TGTGCCTGGAGTCACGCACAGGGGGAAGGGCCG. This codes for CAWSHAQGEGP. The entire CDR3 protein reads CAWSHAQGEGPQYF.

Points on this clone: The read terminates 3 residues before the CDR3 end, so the remaining end is supplied by the germline J gene. The chain combines TRBV6-2 or TRBV6-3 with TRBJ2-5, with 12 bases lining up with TRBD2. The CDR3 length is 15 residues. Germline CDR1 is MNHEY and CDR2 is SVGEGT. The junction had 6 bases not matched to a gene; V was cut back by 8 bases and J by 2 bases. CDR3 sequence reads: CASVRLAGVQETQYF. The DNA read from the CDR3 is TGTGCCAGCGTTCGACTAGCGGGGGTACAAGAGACC.

Incomplete CDR3 DNA: TGTGCCAGCAGCCCCGGATCCAGCGAAATACGCGAG. Protein: CASSPGSSEIRE. The complete CDR3 protein is CASSPGSSEIREQYF. The chain employs TRBV7-3 and TRBJ2-7; D gene ambiguous. The CDR3 extends 3 residues past the end of the read, so its final part is completed from the germline J gene. The germline V gene encodes CDR1 SGHTA and CDR2 FQGTGA. Between the trimmed V and J ends, which lost 5 bases and 6 bases, there was a span of 20 bases. This CDR3 comprises 15 residues.

Turning to this clone: The read comes to an end 3 residues before the CDR3 does, leaving the germline J gene to fill in the end. The V call is TRBV14, the J call TRBJ2-2; no firm D call. Germline values: CDR1 SGHDN, CDR2 FVKESK. V lost 3 bases, J lost 0 bases, and 8 bases lay in between. This CDR3 contains 15 residues. The CDR3 bases that were read are TGTGCCAGCAGCCACATGCTATCGAACACCGGGGAG. Translation gives CASSHMLSNTGE. The entire CDR3 reads CASSHMLSNTGELFF. Full variable domain (rest looked up from reference TRBV14 and TRBJ2-2): EAGVTQFPSHSVIEKGQTVTLRCDPISGHDNLYWYRRVMGKEIKFLLHFVKESKQDESGMPNNRFLAERTGGTYSTLKVQPAELEDSGVYFCASSHMLSNTGELFFGEGSRLTVL.

Turning to this clone: The read stops 3 residues short of the end of the CDR3; the missing end is completed from the germline J gene. V is TRBV5-1 and J is TRBJ2-3; D remains unclear. Germline CDR1 is SGHRS and CDR2 is YFSETQ. Trimming pared 3 bases from V and 0 bases from J, leaving 8 bases between. CDR3 size: 14 residues. CDR3 DNA (partial): TGCGCCAGCAGCTCCAGTTTTAGCACAGATACG. Its translation is CASSSSFSTDT. The full-length CDR3 reads as CASSSSFSTDTQYF.

To note about this clone: From the germline J gene comes the end of the CDR3, since the read stops 3 residues before it. V and J are TRBV7-2 and TRBJ2-5; D gene unclear. The CDR3 is made up of 13 amino acids. Looked up from germline, CDR1 is SGHTA and CDR2 is FQGNSA. The germline V and J ends were trimmed by 5 bases and 1 base, with 8 bases remaining between them. CDR3 DNA (partial): TGTGCCAGCAGCCTTCAGAGCCAAGAGACC. This translates into CASSLQSQET. The whole CDR3 protein is CASSLQSQETQYF.

Comments on this clone: The read ends 3 residues before the CDR3 terminus; that terminus is restored from the germline J gene. The chain recombines TRBV6-2 or TRBV6-3 with TRBJ2-3; D may be TRBD1 (6 bases). Deletions cut 5 bases from V and 5 bases from J, with 14 bases between. In germline, CDR1 is MNHEY, CDR2 SVGEGT. CDR3 size: 14 residues. The CDR3 here is CASSPGQNIDTQYF. The part of the CDR3 DNA that was read is TGTGCCAGCAGTCCGGGACAAAATATAGATACG.

To note about this clone: The CDR3 extends 3 residues past the end of the read, so its final part is completed from the germline J gene. The rearrangement joins TRBV6-4 to TRBJ2-7, with 8 bases identical to TRBD2. The CDR3 length is 15 residues. Germline trimming cut 2 bases from V and 5 bases from J; bases unmatched to any gene: 8. In germline, CDR1 is MRHNA, CDR2 SNTAGT. CDR3 DNA, as far as it was read: TGTGCCAGCAGTGACCATCGGGGGGGCCACCACGAG. The encoded protein is CASSDHRGGHHE. From start to end, the CDR3 is CASSDHRGGHHEQYF.

About this clone: The CDR3 goes on 3 residues after the read ends, and that part is filled in from the germline J gene. The rearrangement joins TRBV5-1 to TRBJ1-5; 7 nucleotides agree with TRBD1. The CDR3 runs 15 residues. Looked up from germline, CDR1 is SGHRS and CDR2 is YFSETQ. V lost 4 bases to trimming and J lost 6 bases; unmatched junction nucleotides: 10. CDR3 bases read: TGCGCCAGCAGCATAACAGGGGAAATTGGTCAGCCC. Translated: CASSITGEIGQP. The full CDR3 is CASSITGEIGQPQHF.

About this clone: From the germline J gene comes the end of the CDR3, since the read stops 3 residues before it. The V call is TRBV7-6, the J call TRBJ2-1; unclear D gene. V was trimmed by 1 base and J by 6 bases, leaving 4 bases between them. There are 12 residues in the CDR3. Germline V gene lookup returns CDR1 SGHVS and CDR2 FNYEAQ. The CDR3 bases that were read are TGTGCCAGCAGCTTAGGCGTCAATGAG. Its translation: CASSLGVNE. The full CDR3 is CASSLGVNEQFF.

As concerns this clone: The CDR3 extends 3 residues past the end of the read, so its final part is completed from the germline J gene. This chain uses TRBV6-1 with TRBJ1-2; a weak D match, TRBD1 (5 bases). The germline CDR1 and CDR2 sequences are MNHNS and SASEGT. The CDR3 length is 14 residues. The CDR3 region is CASSAFRETYDYTF. Partial CDR3 DNA: TGTGCCAGCAGTGCGTTCAGGGAAACCTACGAC.

CDR3 residues: CASSLGLGRFSGANVLTF. The part of the CDR3 DNA that was read is TGCGCCAGCAGCCTCGGACTGGGGAGGTTCTCTGGGGCCAACGTC. This chain links TRBV5-1 with TRBJ2-6, with D maybe TRBD2 (6 bases). The CDR3 end is not reached by the read, which stops 3 residues before it; the germline J gene fills it in. The CDR3 runs to 18 residues. Germline loops: CDR1 SGHRS, CDR2 YFSETQ. V was trimmed by 4 bases and J by 0 bases, leaving 17 bases between them. Combining the CDR3 with reference TRBV5-1 and TRBJ2-6 gives the whole variable domain KAGVTQTPRYLIKTRGQQVTLSCSPISGHRSVSWYQQTPGQGLQFLFEYFSETQRNKGNFPGRFSGRQFSNSRSEMNVSTLELGDSALYLCASSLGLGRFSGANVLTFGAGSRLTVL.

A note on this clone: The read ends 3 residues shy of where the CDR3 ends; the end is completed using the germline J gene. The chain couples TRBV5-1 to TRBJ2-7; maybe TRBD1 (6 bases). The CDR3 is made up of 14 amino acids. In germline, CDR1 is SGHRS, CDR2 YFSETQ. Trimming took off 4 bases at V and 3 bases at J, with 14 bases between the two ends. The sequenced CDR3 bases are TGCGCCAGCAGCATCTCAGGGGACGACTACGAG. Translation gives CASSISGDDYE. The whole CDR3 sequence reads CASSISGDDYEQYF.

Points on this clone: Coverage ceases 3 residues before the CDR3 finishes, and the germline J gene fills in the end. The chain combines TRBV5-6 with TRBJ2-7, with D unresolved. With 1 base removed from V and 6 bases from J, the gap between germline ends came to 5 bases. The CDR3 has 11 amino acids. The germline gives CDR1 SGHDT, CDR2 YYEEEE. CDR3 DNA (partial): TGTGCCAGCAGCTTGTACAGCGAG. This codes for CASSLYSE. The complete CDR3 protein is CASSLYSEQYF.

About this clone itself: From the germline J gene comes the end of the CDR3, since the read stops 3 residues before it. The rearrangement joins TRBV12-3 or TRBV12-4 to TRBJ2-3; D possibly corresponds to TRBD2 (5 bases). The V end was cut by 7 bases, the J end by 4 bases, with 21 bases between. CDR3 length: 16 residues. CDR3 DNA (partial): TGTGCCAGCACCTCTCGGACTGGGTCTGGGGCAGATACG. This codes for CASTSRTGSGADT. From start to end, the CDR3 is CASTSRTGSGADTQYF.

Remarks on this clone: The read finishes 3 residues shy of the CDR3 end, and the germline J gene is used to complete it. This chain links TRBV19 with TRBJ1-5; TRBD1 aligns across 9 bases. The germline CDR1 and CDR2 sequences are LNHDA and SQIVND (reference sequence). This CDR3 comprises 16 residues. The ends lost 2 bases at V and 5 bases at J; junction bases unmatched: 7. The sequenced part of the CDR3 DNA is TGTGCCAGTAGTATACCGGGACAGGGAAGATATCAGCCC. It codes for CASSIPGQGRYQP. From start to end, the CDR3 is CASSIPGQGRYQPQHF.

About this clone itself: With the read ending 3 residues before the CDR3 end, the germline J gene is used to fill in that end. This rearrangement joins TRBV18 to TRBJ2-3, with 8 nucleotides matching TRBD2. Germline CDR1 and CDR2: KGHSH and LQKENI. CDR3 length: 14 residues. The part of the CDR3 DNA that was read is TGTGCCAGCTCACCACCGGTCCAGCGGGAGACG. Translated: CASSPPVQRET. The full CDR3 sequence reads CASSPPVQRETQYF.

As regards this clone: The read terminates 3 residues ahead of where the CDR3 ends, so the germline J gene completes it. V and J are TRBV13 and TRBJ2-1, with D maybe TRBD1 (6 bases). V dropped 5 bases and J dropped 4 bases, with 18 bases sitting between them. Germline loops: CDR1 PRHDT, CDR2 FYEKMQ (reference sequence). CDR3 length: 16 amino acids. The CDR3: CASSRLGRGQYNEQFF. The sequenced part of the CDR3 DNA is TGTGCCAGCAGCCGCCTTGGAAGGGGACAATACAATGAG. The full variable domain, its missing parts supplied by reference TRBV13 and TRBJ2-1, is AAGVIQSPRHLIKEKRETATLKCYPIPRHDTVYWYQQGPGQDPQFLISFYEKMQSDKGSIPDRFSAQQFSDYHSELNMSSLELGDSALYFCASSRLGRGQYNEQFFGPGTRLTVL.

Note on this clone: The read ends 3 residues before the CDR3 terminus; that terminus is restored from the germline J gene. The chain couples TRBV2 to TRBJ2-4; a possible D gene is TRBD1 (6 bases). CDR3 size: 13 residues. Germline CDR1 and CDR2: SNHLY and FYNNEI. V gave up 2 bases and J gave up 9 bases, with 11 bases separating them. The CDR3 region is CASSEQGIGIQYF. Incomplete CDR3 DNA: TGTGCCAGCAGTGAACAGGGGATTGGCATT.

A note on this clone: The CDR3 end falls 3 residues outside the read, so it is completed with the germline J gene. The genes are TRBV19 and TRBJ1-2, with D possibly TRBD1 on 6 matching bases. The CDR3 runs 15 residues. The V gene's germline CDR1 is LNHDA and CDR2 SQIVND (reference sequence). CDR3 sequence: CASSIRTGTTDTYTF. The CDR3 bases that were read are TGTGCCAGTAGCATCAGAACAGGGACCACAGATACC.

Points on this clone: The read halts 3 residues ahead of the CDR3 end, with the missing end drawn from the germline J gene. J is TRBJ1-2 and V is TRBV7-9, with D maybe TRBD1 (6 bases). The CDR3 contains 14 residues. Per germline, CDR1 SEHNR and CDR2 FQNEAQ (reference sequence). The CDR3 region is CASSSRGGGYDYTF. The DNA read from the CDR3 is TGTGCCAGCAGCTCCAGGGGCGGGGGTTACGAC.

Concerning this clone itself: Read data end 3 residues before the CDR3 end; the end is taken from the germline J gene. The V and J genes are TRBV13 and TRBJ1-1, with TRBD1 identical over 7 bases. The trim removed 4 bases at V and 5 bases at J, leaving 10 bases unmatched. Germline CDR1 reads PRHDT; CDR2 reads FYEKMQ (reference sequence). The CDR3 contains 15 residues. CDR3 amino acids: CASSSYRGSFTEAFF. CDR3 bases read: TGTGCCAGCAGCTCGTACAGGGGATCGTTTACTGAA. The full variable domain, in which reference TRBV13 and TRBJ1-1 provide the parts outside the CDR3, is AAGVIQSPRHLIKEKRETATLKCYPIPRHDTVYWYQQGPGQDPQFLISFYEKMQSDKGSIPDRFSAQQFSDYHSELNMSSLELGDSALYFCASSSYRGSFTEAFFGQGTRLTVV.